This entry describes one T cell receptor (beta chain). V lost 4 bases and J 0 bases, leaving 16 bases between the germline ends. The germline V gene has CDR1 SGHDN and CDR2 FVKESK. The CDR3 loop spans 17 amino acids. Assay: immunoSEQ multiplex PCR; the TCRdb copy retains only in-frame clones and omits some. In the table there are some 77,000 clones, about 85% of which are singletons. These data come from a study of OX40 agonist ivuxolimab in advanced cancers. The sequence was collected from an adult with an advanced solid tumor such as melanoma, head and neck, liver or kidney cancer. The rearrangement joins TRBV14 to TRBJ1-5, with D possibly being TRBD1 (5 bases). Material: CD4+ or CD8+ T cells sorted from blood, obtained in a trial of the OX40 agonist ivuxolimab. DNA of the CDR3: TGTGCCAGCAGCCCGAACAGGACACCGTATAGCAATCAGCCCCAGCATTTT. Protein: CASSPNRTPYSNQPQHF.